Listed below are T cell receptor beta chains from one sample, sequenced in a study of Ad26.COV2.S vaccination and SARS-CoV-2 variants. Method: immunoSEQ multiplex PCR; TCRdb's copy keeps in-frame clones and lacks some. Here the sample spans roughly 700,000 clones, about 90% being singletons. Sample: peripheral blood, taken in a trial of Ad26.COV2.S vaccine versus placebo. The receptor set was obtained from a person aged 18 to 65 who received the Ad26.COV2.S COVID-19 vaccine or a placebo. CDR3s include the opening cysteine and the closing phenylalanine or tryptophan. The D gene is left open where the match is weak. Not every row has a clone size; where given, it reads once, few, many or a size class.

D,size,V,J,CDR3,DNA
NA,once,TRBV11-2,TRBJ2-2,CASSLWAGSTGELFF,TGTGCCAGCAGCTTATGGGCAGGGTCCACCGGGGAGCTGTTTTTT
NA,NA,TRBV5-6,TRBJ2-5,CASSDSTVQETQYF,TGTGCCAGCAGCGATTCGACTGTCCAAGAGACCCAGTACTTC
NA,NA,TRBV7-9,TRBJ1-4,CASSFQGVLEKLFF,TGTGCCAGCAGCTTTCAAGGGGTCCTTGAAAAACTGTTTTTT
TRBD1,NA,TRBV2,TRBJ1-4,CASRKTGGEKLFF,TGTGCCAGCAGAAAGACAGGGGGCGAGAAACTGTTTTTT
TRBD2,NA,TRBV5-6,TRBJ2-1,CASSLERGEVYNEQFF,TGTGCCAGCAGCTTGGAGCGGGGAGAGGTCTACAATGAGCAGTTCTTC
TRBD2,NA,TRBV6-4,TRBJ2-5,CASSERTSGTQETQYF,TGTGCCAGCAGTGAGAGGACTAGCGGGACTCAAGAGACCCAGTACTTC
NA,few,TRBV29-1,TRBJ1-2,CSVEGGVNYGYTF,TGCAGCGTTGAAGGTGGGGTCAACTATGGCTACACCTTC
TRBD1,NA,TRBV29-1,TRBJ2-7,CSVAGTGKRLYEQYF,TGCAGCGTTGCGGGGACAGGGAAAAGACTCTACGAGCAGTACTTC
TRBD2,few,TRBV10-3,TRBJ2-4,CAISDPEAAGGRFAKNIQYF,TGTGCCATCAGTGACCCTGAGGCAGCGGGGGGCCGGTTTGCCAAAAACATTCAGTACTTC
TRBD2,NA,TRBV15,TRBJ2-1,CATSGTSGEQFF,TGTGCCACCAGTGGGACTAGTGGTGAGCAGTTCTTC
TRBD1,NA,TRBV7-6,TRBJ2-5,CASSLVVQGQETQYF,TGTGCCAGCAGCTTAGTTGTACAGGGGCAAGAGACCCAGTACTTC